The rows below give T cell receptor beta chains drawn from one sample of a study of regulatory T cells in long-lasting Graves disease. TCRdb fed the multiplex PCR reads into MiXCR, producing one record per CDR3 protein. The sample shows 250,000 or so distinct CDR3 sequences, about 18% of them seen only once. The sample also formed part of further work on T cells in Graves' hyperthyroidism and ophthalmopathy.

The sequencing used peripheral blood mononuclear cells (PBMCs), collected at new diagnosis, from a patient treated with antithyroid drugs. Every receptor here comes from a woman aged 25 to 45 with Graves disease. Both conserved end residues are part of each CDR3. The D gene is left open where the match is weak. Clone size is not always given. Where it is, it says once, few, many or a class for expanded clones.

abundance	j_gene	d_gene	len	v_gene	CDR3aa	CDR3nt
few	TRBJ1-2	NA	15	TRBV20-1	CSAQMPSQANYGYTF	TGCAGTGCTCAAATGCCCAGCCAGGCTAACTATGGCTACACCTTC
many	TRBJ2-1	NA	15	TRBV20-1	CSASQMDGWDNEQFF	TGCAGTGCTAGTCAGATGGACGGGTGGGATAATGAGCAGTTCTTC
many	TRBJ1-1	NA	13	TRBV19	CASSTALNTEAFF	TGTGCCAGTAGTACAGCCTTGAACACTGAAGCTTTCTTT
many	TRBJ2-5	TRBD1	17	TRBV20-1	CSARLTPGQGGRETQYF	TGCAGTGCTAGATTAACCCCGGGACAGGGTGGGCGGGAGACCCAGTACTTC
many	TRBJ2-7	NA	14	TRBV6-5	CASSYGGSPYEQYF	TGTGCCAGCAGTTACGGGGGTTCGCCCTACGAGCAGTACTTC
many	TRBJ2-1	TRBD2	15	TRBV3-1	CASSPTSGGAGRQFF	TGTGCCAGCAGCCCCACTAGCGGGGGGGCCGGGCGGCAGTTCTTC
many	TRBJ1-2	NA	14	TRBV11-2	CASSLDRRTHGYTF	TGTGCCAGCAGCTTAGATCGGAGGACGCATGGCTACACCTTC
NA	TRBJ2-2	TRBD1	16	TRBV5-1	CASSGPGQGTTGELFF	TGCGCCAGCAGCGGACCTGGACAGGGCACCACCGGGGAGCTGTTTTTT
few	TRBJ1-2	NA	14	TRBV9	CASSGRDTNYGYTF	TGTGCCAGCAGCGGCCGGGACACTAACTATGGCTACACCTTC
many	TRBJ1-1	TRBD1	12	TRBV20-1	CSAHRGSTEAFF	TGCAGTGCTCACAGGGGTAGCACTGAAGCTTTCTTT
many	TRBJ2-7	TRBD2	13	TRBV2	CASGREYSYEQYF	TGTGCCAGCGGGCGGGAGTACTCCTACGAGCAGTACTTC
many	TRBJ1-1	TRBD1	15	TRBV5-1	CASSWWTGVNTEAFF	TGCGCCAGCAGCTGGTGGACAGGAGTGAACACTGAAGCTTTCTTT
many	TRBJ2-2	TRBD1	14	TRBV5-1	CASSLGQVVGELFF	TGCGCCAGCAGCCTCGGACAGGTGGTCGGGGAGCTGTTTTTT
many	TRBJ1-1	NA	14	TRBV5-6	CASSLGPANTEAFF	TGTGCCAGCAGCTTAGGACCGGCGAACACTGAAGCTTTCTTT
many	TRBJ2-7	NA	14	TRBV6-2/TRBV6-3	CASSYTGASSEQYF	TGTGCCAGCAGTTACACGGGGGCTAGTTCGGAGCAGTACTTC
many	TRBJ2-5	NA	15	TRBV7-2	CASSLESVAQETQYF	TGTGCCAGCAGCTTAGAAAGCGTGGCCCAAGAGACCCAGTACTTC
many	TRBJ1-1	TRBD1	14	TRBV28	CASSGGQQNTEAFF	TGTGCCAGCAGTGGGGGACAGCAGAACACTGAAGCTTTCTTT
NA	TRBJ2-7	TRBD1	14	TRBV5-1	CASSAGTGKDEQYF	TGCGCCAGCAGCGCCGGGACAGGGAAGGACGAGCAGTACTTC